The 2 T cell receptor beta chains reported below all come from one sample, sequenced in a study of CD4 and CD8 cells across lung adenocarcinoma regions. TCRdb analysed the PCR reads with MiXCR anew, one entry per CDR3 protein. Here the sample spans approximately 8,400 distinct CDR3 sequences, 45% to 65% being singletons. The source material was CD8+ T cells from the center of a lung tumor. The receptors were sampled from a female donor with lung adenocarcinoma. The CD4 and CD8 labels of this study may be unreliable.

In regard to this clonotype: The germline gene is not matched at one end of the junction; a read error may be the cause. The chain combines TRBV11-2 with TRBJ2-4; 7 nucleotides agree with TRBD2. Per germline, CDR1 SGHAT and CDR2 FQNNGV. The CDR3 is 15 residues long. In DNA, the CDR3 is TGTGGCAGCAGCTCGGGGAGGGCCGCCACGAACATTCAGTATTTC. Translation gives CGSSSGRAATNIQYF.

The V and J genes are TRBV27 and TRBJ1-3; D unresolved. CDR1 is MNHEY, CDR2 SMNVEV, per germline (reference sequence). The CDR3 covers 14 residues. V lost 2 bases, J lost 6 bases, and 11 bases lay in between. The DNA for the CDR3 is TGTGCCAGCAGTTTAAACGGTCAGACAAACACCATATATTTT. Residues: CASSLNGQTNTIYF.